The 4 T cell receptor beta chains below all came from one sample that was sequenced in a study of memory CD4+ T cells and cytomegalovirus serostatus. Single viable CD3+CD4+CD8-CD45RO+ cells were sorted as the memory CD4+ T cells. Profiling relied on immunoSEQ multiplex PCR, and the TCRdb table lists in-frame clones only, not all of them. Altogether just under 65,000 clones are present, more than 70% being singletons, with the ten largest covering about 1%. Source material: memory CD4+ T cells from blood. Source of these receptors: an adult in good health and CMV-seronegative.

The chain is built from TRBV7-9 and TRBJ2-1; the match to TRBD2 covers 7 bases. This CDR3 is built from 18 residues. Germline V lookup: CDR1 SEHNR, CDR2 FQNEAQ (reference sequence). After removal of 4 bases from V and 4 bases from J, the junction contained 16 bases not matched to a gene. The CDR3: CASSSGLGSRVGYNEQFF. CDR3 in DNA: TGTGCCAGCAGCTCCGGACTAGGGAGCCGAGTTGGGTACAATGAGCAGTTCTTC.

The V call is TRBV6-6, the J call TRBJ2-5; D remains unclear. The CDR3 contains 13 residues. Trimming removed 4 bases from V and 3 bases from J, with 9 bases in between. The V gene's germline CDR1 is MNHNY and CDR2 SVGAGI (reference sequence). The CDR3 loop reads CASSSGLKETQYF. CDR3 bases: TGTGCCAGCAGTTCCGGCCTTAAAGAGACCCAGTACTTC.

This clone was seen a handful of times. The genes are TRBV4-2 and TRBJ2-2; 8 bases are shared with TRBD1. The germline gives CDR1 LGHNA, CDR2 YNFKEQ. The CDR3 runs 18 residues. V was clipped by 3 bases and J by 0 bases; unmatched bases: 9. For the CDR3, the DNA is TGTGCCAGCAGCCACGAGTCAGGGGGCCTATCGAACACCGGGGAGCTGTTTTTT. This sequence encodes CASSHESGGLSNTGELFF.

This clone was detected only a few times. The V call is TRBV6-5, the J call TRBJ1-2; D possibly corresponds to TRBD1 (6 bases). Germline loops: CDR1 MNHEY, CDR2 SVGAGI. Trimming shortened V by 6 bases and J by 4 bases, and 12 bases separated the two germline ends. CDR3 length: 13 residues. CDR3 sequence: CASSLDRSYGYTF. For the CDR3, the DNA is TGTGCCAGCAGCCTTGACAGGAGCTATGGCTACACCTTC.